This T cell receptor beta chain was found in a study of blood T cells in healthy people across ages. Study background: Per two T cells, about one barcoded beta molecule was captured through template switching.

Study results and caveats: The long-lived group displayed more naive CD4+ cells, plus higher diversity, than the aged donors did.

The CDR3 covers 12 residues. CDR1 and CDR2 (germline): MNHEY, SMNVEV (reference sequence). Next came a second PCR, run for about 6 to 11 cycles, which used a sample-barcoded 5' primer along with a J-beta primer mix. Template switching added a 12-random-nucleotide identifier to every cDNA molecule. TCRdb reanalysed the 5' RACE reads using MiXCR and keeps one entry per CDR3 protein. The sample comprises hundreds of thousands of distinct CDR3 sequences, roughly 53% of which are singletons, and approximately 37% rests with the top ten. This clonotype was seen a handful of times. Its target is not known. Its ends do not fully match the called genes, so a read error is possible.

The material sequenced was blood. The source is a man aged 60-69 years in good health. The V gene is TRBV27, the J gene TRBJ2-2; no clear D. CDR3 sequence: CASSLGTGELFF. The CDR3 region has the DNA TGCGCCAGCAGTTTGGGCACCGGGGAGCTGTTTTTT.